What follows are 18 T cell receptor beta chains derived from one specimen sequenced in a study of cytomegalovirus exposure and HLA in healthy donors. It was with 60 Vbeta and 13 Jbeta primers that the PCR ran. Assay: immunoSEQ multiplex PCR; the TCRdb copy retains only in-frame clones and omits some. In the table there are 75,000 to 100,000 clones, 70% to 80% of which are singletons. What was sequenced was PBMCs. The receptors come from a man aged 18 to 29 in good health and CMV-seropositive.

V gene TRBV28 combines with J gene TRBJ1-1; unclear D gene. The germline gives CDR1 MDHEN, CDR2 SYDVKM. The germline V and J ends were trimmed by 6 bases and 0 bases, with 11 bases remaining between them. This CDR3 contains 14 residues. The CDR3 nucleotides are TGTGCCAGCAGCCGTGGGCCCTTGAACACTGAAGCTTTCTTT. Its translation is CASSRGPLNTEAFF.

This chain joins TRBV5-5 and TRBJ1-1; 12 bases fit TRBD1. V was clipped by 5 bases and J by 5 bases; unmatched bases: 7. The CDR3 spans 15 residues. Germline CDR1 is SGHKS and CDR2 is YYEKEE (reference sequence). CDR3: CASSQGQGAGTEAFF. As DNA, the CDR3 is TGTGCCAGCAGTCAGGGACAGGGGGCAGGTACTGAAGCTTTCTTT.

The chain links TRBV21-1 to TRBJ2-7; the table assigns TRBD1, which was not confirmed against the DNA. TRBV21-1 is described as a pseudogene. This CDR3 contains 16 residues. This chain's CDR3 is CASSKGRTGRFREQYF. CDR3 in DNA: TGTGCCAGCAGCAAAGGTCGGACAGGGCGCTTCCGCGAGCAGTACTTC.

The gene calls are TRBV30 and TRBJ2-7; TRBD1 matches at 9 bases. CDR3 length equals 14 residues. V lost 2 bases to trimming and J lost 7 bases; unmatched junction nucleotides: 9. CDR1 GTSNPN and CDR2 SVGIG come from the germline V gene (reference sequence). The CDR3 coding sequence is TGTGCCTGGAGTTTTACCGGGACAGGGAGTGAGCAGTACTTC. It yields the protein CAWSFTGTGSEQYF.

J is TRBJ1-1 and V is TRBV13; D unresolved. Germline assignment: CDR1 PRHDT and CDR2 FYEKMQ (reference sequence). The CDR3 sequence is 16 residues long. Between the trimmed V and J ends, which lost 0 bases and 3 bases, there was a span of 14 bases. CDR3 region: CASSLGLRGWDTEAFF. The CDR3 DNA sequence: TGTGCCAGCAGCTTAGGCCTTCGGGGTTGGGACACTGAAGCTTTCTTT.

The V gene is TRBV6-1, the J gene TRBJ1-2; no definite D call. V was cut by 6 bases and J by 0 bases, with 14 bases left in between. This CDR3 contains 15 residues. CDR1 MNHNS and CDR2 SASEGT come from the germline V gene. The CDR3 here is CASSTEGSPNYGYTF. In DNA, the CDR3 is TGTGCCAGCAGCACTGAAGGGAGTCCTAACTATGGCTACACCTTC.

This chain joins TRBV28 and TRBJ1-3; D possibly corresponds to TRBD1 (5 bases). Germline values: CDR1 MDHEN, CDR2 SYDVKM. The CDR3 runs to 14 residues. The V end lost 6 bases, the J end lost 2 bases, and 11 bases lay between the germline ends. For the CDR3, the DNA is TGTGCCAGCAGGGACGGGGGTACTGGAAACACCATATATTTT. This translates into CASRDGGTGNTIYF. Variable domain in full (rest from reference TRBV28 and TRBJ1-3): DVKVTQSSRYLVKRTGEKVFLECVQDMDHENMFWYRQDPGLGLRLIYFSYDVKMKEKGDIPEGYSVSREKKERFSLILESASTNQTSMYLCASRDGGTGNTIYFGEGSWLTVV.

This sequence joins TRBV19 and TRBJ2-7; D perhaps matches TRBD2 (6 bases). V lost 5 bases and J lost 4, with 15 bases in between. Germline CDR1 and CDR2: LNHDA and SQIVND (reference sequence). The CDR3 contains 14 residues. The DNA for the CDR3 is TGTGCCAGTAGTCCTCCAGGTGGGGGGTACGAGCAGTACTTC. Translation gives CASSPPGGGYEQYF.

The J gene is TRBJ1-5, the V gene TRBV4-1; TRBD1 agrees at 8 bases. CDR1 is MGHRA, CDR2 YSYEKL, per germline. V trimming: 0 bases; J trimming: 4 bases; junction bases outside the gene matches: 2. The CDR3 length is 15 residues. CDR3 region: CASSQEDRDNQPQHF. CDR3 nucleotide sequence: TGCGCCAGCAGCCAAGAGGACAGGGATAATCAGCCCCAGCATTTT.

This chain links TRBV19 with TRBJ2-3; 7 nucleotides agree with TRBD1. This CDR3 contains 14 residues. Trimming removed 8 bases from V and 0 bases from J; junction bases left unmatched: 5. Germline V CDR1 and CDR2: LNHDA, SQIVND (reference sequence). Written as DNA, the CDR3 is TGTGCCAGTGGACAGGAGTCTAGCACAGATACGCAGTATTTT. Translated, it gives CASGQESSTDTQYF.

This clone was observed once. The V and J genes are TRBV15 and TRBJ2-5; 9 bases fit TRBD1. The CDR3 consists of 15 residues. The ends lost 2 bases at V and 4 bases at J; junction bases unmatched: 5. The germline gives CDR1 LNHNV, CDR2 YYDKDF (reference sequence). CDR3 in DNA: TGTGCCACCAGCAGATCGACAGGGGGAGGAGAGACCCAGTACTTC. It yields the protein CATSRSTGGGETQYF.

This clone was counted a single time. The genes are TRBV29-1 and TRBJ1-4, with 9 bases identical to TRBD1. V lost 6 bases and J lost 7; bases outside the gene matches: 6. This CDR3 is 13 amino acids long. The germline V gene encodes CDR1 SQVTM and CDR2 ANQGSEA. The CDR3, as DNA: TGCAGCGTCGTGGACAGGGGCAGTGAAAAACTGTTTTTT. Amino acids: CSVVDRGSEKLFF.

This chain links TRBV6-5 with TRBJ2-7, with D maybe TRBD1 (6 bases). V shed 0 bases and J shed 6 bases, with 12 bases lying between them. Germline V gene lookup returns CDR1 MNHEY and CDR2 SVGAGI. The CDR3 length is 14 residues. In DNA, the CDR3 is TGTGCCAGCAGTTACTCTACAGGGTGGGGCGAGCAGTACTTC. Amino acid sequence: CASSYSTGWGEQYF.

The rearrangement joins TRBV6-1 to TRBJ1-2; 9 bases fit TRBD1. The junction had 4 bases not matched to a gene; V was cut back by 6 bases and J by 8 bases. Germline V lookup: CDR1 MNHNS, CDR2 SASEGT. This CDR3 is built from 12 residues. CDR3 residues: CASRTGGGGYTF. In nucleotides, the CDR3 is TGTGCCAGCAGGACAGGGGGGGGAGGCTACACCTTC.

This sequence joins TRBV27 and TRBJ2-1; no reliable D call. This CDR3 spans 11 amino acids. The ends were cut back, 8 bases at V and 6 bases at J, with 8 bases in the middle. Germline assignment: CDR1 MNHEY and CDR2 SMNVEV (reference sequence). For the CDR3, the DNA is TGTGCCAGCGGGCGTGGCAATGAGCAGTTCTTC. Translating it yields CASGRGNEQFF.

The chain uses TRBV5-1 and TRBJ1-2; 7 bases align to TRBD1. Germline values: CDR1 SGHRS, CDR2 YFSETQ. V shed 0 bases, J shed 4 bases, and the junction held 6 bases outside the gene matches. The CDR3 is 15 amino acids. Written as DNA, the CDR3 is TGCGCCAGCAGCTTGGGTTGGGACAGCCTCTATGGCTACACCTTC. Encoded protein: CASSLGWDSLYGYTF. Full variable domain (rest looked up from reference TRBV5-1 and TRBJ1-2): KAGVTQTPRYLIKTRGQQVTLSCSPISGHRSVSWYQQTPGQGLQFLFEYFSETQRNKGNFPGRFSGRQFSNSRSEMNVSTLELGDSALYLCASSLGWDSLYGYTFGSGTRLTVV.

The V and J genes are TRBV11-2 and TRBJ2-7; D is possibly TRBD1 (6 bases). The germline V and J ends were trimmed by 4 bases and 6 bases, with 16 bases remaining between them. This CDR3 is built from 14 residues. The germline CDR1 and CDR2 sequences are SGHAT and FQNNGV. The CDR3 sequence: CASSSPTGSGEQYF. For the CDR3, the DNA is TGTGCCAGCAGCTCCCCTACAGGGTCGGGCGAGCAGTACTTC.

The DNA of the CDR3 is TGTGCCAGCAGCACCGAGACAGGGGTGGGAAACACCATATATTTT. It encodes CASSTETGVGNTIYF. This rearrangement joins TRBV5-4 to TRBJ1-3; the match to TRBD1 covers 8 bases. V lost 4 bases, J lost 4 bases, and 7 bases stayed unmatched. Looked up from germline, CDR1 is SGHNT and CDR2 is YYREEE (reference sequence). The CDR3 runs 15 residues.